Following are 10 T cell receptor beta chains from one sample sequenced in a study of blood T cells in healthy people across ages. Together with a sample-barcoded 5' primer, a J-beta primer mix was included in a second PCR lasting roughly 6 to 12 cycles. MiXCR was run by TCRdb on the 5' RACE reads, yielding one entry per CDR3 protein. The sample lists about 760,000 distinct CDR3 sequences, roughly three fifths seen once, with under 30% in the top ten. The source material was blood. These receptors came from a man between 35 and 55 years old in good health.

This chain connects TRBV20-1 to TRBJ2-5; 12 bases line up with TRBD2. The CDR3 contains 15 residues. Germline CDR1 DFQATT, CDR2 SNEGSKA (reference sequence). The trim removed 5 bases at V and 0 bases at J, leaving 4 bases unmatched. The CDR3 DNA is TGCAGTGCTCGGAGACTAGCGGGGGACCAAGAGACCCAGTACTTC. Translation gives CSARRLAGDQETQYF.

This rearrangement joins TRBV29-1 to TRBJ1-1; tentatively, D is TRBD1 (6 bases). Germline CDR1 reads SQVTM; CDR2 reads ANQGSEA. This CDR3 has 17 amino acids. V lost 7 bases to trimming and J lost 4 bases, with 28 bases between them. CDR3 region: CSAAETEGDLRGTEAFF. Here the CDR3 DNA reads TGCAGCGCCGCAGAAACCGAGGGGGATTTGAGGGGCACTGAAGCTTTCTTT.

DNA of the CDR3: TGCAGTGCTAGAGGCTTGAAGGGCCCAGAGACCCAGTACTTC. Its translation: CSARGLKGPETQYF. This sequence joins TRBV20-1 and TRBJ2-5; unclear D gene. The V gene's germline CDR1 is DFQATT and CDR2 SNEGSKA (reference sequence). Trimming removed 1 base at V and 4 bases at J, with 13 bases between. CDR3 size: 14 residues.

V usage is TRBV6-6 and J usage is TRBJ1-1; D gene ambiguous. The V and J ends lost 7 bases and 4 bases respectively, with 16 bases between them. Germline CDR1 reads MNHNY; CDR2 reads SVGAGI (reference sequence). This CDR3 spans 14 amino acids. The CDR3 coding sequence is TGTGCCAGCACCTGGAGGACTGATGGCACTGAAGCTTTCTTT. This translates into CASTWRTDGTEAFF.

This clonotype occurred once. The chain couples TRBV28 to TRBJ2-1; 10 nucleotides align to TRBD1. TRBJ2-7 explains the end of the DNA better; the J call may be wrong. Germline V gives CDR1 MDHEN, CDR2 SYDVKM. The CDR3 sequence is 16 residues long. The CDR3 sequence is CASSGQGGELYNEQYF. The CDR3 region has the DNA TGTGCCAGCAGCGGACAGGGGGGGGAGCTATACAATGAGCAGTACTTC.

The chain carries TRBV27 and TRBJ2-7, with 9 bases aligning to TRBD1. Germline lookup yields CDR1 MNHEY and CDR2 SMNVEV (reference sequence). The CDR3 runs 15 residues. Unmatched junction bases numbered 8, after V lost 5 bases and J lost 3 bases. The CDR3, as DNA: TGTGCCAGCAGTCTATACGGGACAGGGATCTACGAGCAGTACTTC. This translates into CASSLYGTGIYEQYF.

The chain combines TRBV2 with TRBJ2-3; D unclear. Trimming took 6 bases from V and 4 from J, leaving 17 bases between them. Germline lookup yields CDR1 SNHLY and CDR2 FYNNEI. The CDR3 extends over 15 amino acids. The CDR3 DNA reads TGTGCCAGCAGGGAGACCCCCCTCGAGGCAGATACGCAGTATTTT. It yields the protein CASRETPLEADTQYF.

The table lists this clonotype with many counts. The chain employs TRBV5-1 and TRBJ2-3; D remains ambiguous. Germline V CDR1 and CDR2: SGHRS, YFSETQ. The CDR3 is 14 amino acids. Trimming pared 3 bases from V and 3 bases from J, leaving 11 bases between. The CDR3 DNA follows: TGCGCCAGCAGCTCGTTGAAACAAACAGATACGCAGTATTTT. It codes for CASSSLKQTDTQYF. Combining the CDR3 with reference TRBV5-1 and TRBJ2-3 gives the whole variable domain KAGVTQTPRYLIKTRGQQVTLSCSPISGHRSVSWYQQTPGQGLQFLFEYFSETQRNKGNFPGRFSGRQFSNSRSEMNVSTLELGDSALYLCASSSLKQTDTQYFGPGTRLTVL.

This clonotype was recorded at least ten times. The CDR3 spells CASSQMVAETQYF. The CDR3 DNA reads as TGTGCCAGCAGCCAAATGGTCGCAGAGACCCAGTACTTC. The chain has TRBV3-1 and TRBJ2-5; D remains ambiguous. The CDR3 consists of 13 residues. Between the trimmed V and J ends, which lost 2 bases and 4 bases, there was a span of 8 bases. Germline assignment: CDR1 LGHDT and CDR2 YNNKEL (reference sequence).

This sequence joins TRBV29-1 and TRBJ2-2, with D possibly being TRBD1 or TRBD2 (5 bases each). Germline CDR1 is SQVTM and CDR2 is ANQGSEA. Trimming took off 6 bases at V and 4 bases at J, with 21 bases between the two ends. CDR3 length: 16 residues. DNA for the CDR3: TGCAGCGTCGCCCGGGGTGGGGGATCGAGCACCGGGGAGCTGTTTTTT. Its translation is CSVARGGGSSTGELFF.